A selection of T cell receptor beta chains follows, all from one sample in a study of PD-1 blockade in classical Hodgkin lymphoma. The repertoire was sequenced with immunoSEQ multiplex PCR; TCRdb's copy has only in-frame clones and lacks some. The sample lists more than 40,000 clones; roughly three quarters were seen once. The sequences come from peripheral blood mononuclear cells (PBMCs), collected before the fourth cycle of nivolumab. These receptors were obtained from a human donor with classical Hodgkin lymphoma. The CDR3 runs from the conserved cysteine through the conserved F or W. The order of the fields is D gene, J gene, clone size, V gene, CDR3 DNA, CDR3 protein. D genes are given only for firm matches. Only part of the rows carry a size: once, few, many, or a class if the clone is expanded.

D: NA; J: TRBJ2-5; size: NA; V: TRBV4-3; DNA: TGCGCCAGCAGTCGTCTAGTACAAGAGACCCAGTACTTC; CDR3: CASSRLVQETQYF
D: NA; J: TRBJ2-2; size: few; V: TRBV27; DNA: TGTGCCACGACACGGTCATGGGGCGGGGAGCTGTTTTTT; CDR3: CATTRSWGGELFF
D: NA; J: TRBJ1-2; size: few; V: TRBV6-4; DNA: TGTGCCAGCAGTGACCCCGGGGGCAGAATCTATGGCTACACCTTC; CDR3: CASSDPGGRIYGYTF
D: NA; J: TRBJ1-5; size: NA; V: TRBV4-1; DNA: TGCGCCAGCAGCCAAAGCAGCAATCAGCCCCAGCATTTT; CDR3: CASSQSSNQPQHF
D: TRBD1; J: TRBJ1-3; size: NA; V: TRBV7-2; DNA: TGTGCCAGCAGCCCCGGGACAGGGCACGCTGGAAACACCATATATTTT; CDR3: CASSPGTGHAGNTIYF
D: TRBD2; J: TRBJ2-7; size: NA; V: TRBV7-2; DNA: TGTGCCAGCAGCTTAGTAACGTATCGGCTAGCGGGGGGCGAGCAGTACTTC; CDR3: CASSLVTYRLAGGEQYF
D: NA; J: TRBJ1-1; size: once; V: TRBV29-1; DNA: TGCAGCGTTGGGGATCGACGGAAGAACACTGAAGCTTTCTTT; CDR3: CSVGDRRKNTEAFF
D: NA; J: TRBJ2-4; size: few; V: TRBV11-2; DNA: TGTGCCAGCAGCTTAGTACCGGGGGCCAGGGCCAAAAACATTCAGTACTTC; CDR3: CASSLVPGARAKNIQYF
D: NA; J: TRBJ2-4; size: NA; V: TRBV7-3; DNA: TGTGCCAGCAGCATTACACAGGGTACCAAAAACATTCAGTACTTC; CDR3: CASSITQGTKNIQYF
D: NA; J: TRBJ1-2; size: NA; V: TRBV5-6; DNA: TGTGCCAGCAGCCCCGGGAGAGGACAGACCTATGGCTACACCTTC; CDR3: CASSPGRGQTYGYTF
D: TRBD1; J: TRBJ1-2; size: NA; V: TRBV7-7; DNA: TGTGCCAGCAGCTTAGGAGAGGGGACAGGGCGGGATTATGGCTACACCTTC; CDR3: CASSLGEGTGRDYGYTF
D: TRBD1; J: TRBJ2-3; size: NA; V: TRBV19; DNA: TGTGCCAGTAGTATAGGAGGACAGGGGGGAACAGATACGCAGTATTTT; CDR3: CASSIGGQGGTDTQYF
D: NA; J: TRBJ2-5; size: NA; V: TRBV15; DNA: TGTGCCACCAGCAGATTCGAGGAGACCCAGTACTTC; CDR3: CATSRFEETQYF
D: NA; J: TRBJ2-1; size: few; V: TRBV7-3; DNA: TGTGCCAGCAGCTTAGGTCCAGTGACCCATATTCTCTACAATGAGCAGTTCTTC; CDR3: CASSLGPVTHILYNEQFF
D: TRBD1; J: TRBJ1-1; size: NA; V: TRBV10-3; DNA: TGTGCCATCAGCCAGGGGGCATACACTGAAGCTTTCTTT; CDR3: CAISQGAYTEAFF
D: NA; J: TRBJ2-6; size: NA; V: TRBV6-5; DNA: TGTGCCAGCAGCCCCACGGTGCCTGGGGCCAACGTCCTGACTTTC; CDR3: CASSPTVPGANVLTF
D: NA; J: TRBJ2-1; size: NA; V: TRBV18; DNA: TGTGCCAGCTCACCACTACCCCTGGACCAGCAGTTCTTC; CDR3: CASSPLPLDQQFF
D: NA; J: TRBJ1-2; size: NA; V: TRBV29-1; DNA: TGCAGCGTTGCAACAGGGCCCTATGGCTACACCTTC; CDR3: CSVATGPYGYTF